This entry is about one T cell receptor (beta chain). V was trimmed by 10 bases and J by 5 bases, leaving 8 bases between them. Looked up from germline, CDR1 is MDHEN and CDR2 is SYDVKM. The CDR3 extends over 10 amino acids. The sample is drawn from a study of blood T cell repertoires in COVID-19. Overall study context: COVID-19 samples collected from the United States, Italy and Spain covered acute and convalescent phases. In each case, the material was cDNA or gDNA derived from T cells, B-cell-depleted T cells, or PBMCs.

Original methodology: Scientists estimated how many nucleated cells there were by amplifying reference gene primers. Using immunoSEQ multiplex PCR, the repertoire was profiled, and TCRdb retains in-frame clones only, with some absent. That table gives V, J and clone size, and the DNA gave D and trimming. This table has roughly 80,000 clones, approximately 88% appearing once. Sequencing input: peripheral blood. The chain links TRBV28 to TRBJ2-5; D remains unclear. The sequence was collected from a man aged 50 or older with active COVID-19. Here the CDR3 DNA reads TGTGCCACACACGGGGAGACCCAGTACTTC. It specifies CATHGETQYF. The entire variable domain, with the rest obtained from reference TRBV28 and TRBJ2-5, is as follows: DVKVTQSSRYLVKRTGEKVFLECVQDMDHENMFWYRQDPGLGLRLIYFSYDVKMKEKGDIPEGYSVSREKKERFSLILESASTNQTSMYLCATHGETQYFGPGTRLLVL.